These T cell receptor beta chains were read from a single sample in a study of blood T cell repertoires in COVID-19. Method: immunoSEQ multiplex PCR; TCRdb's copy keeps in-frame clones and lacks some. The sample records under 400,000 clones, about nine tenths being singletons. The specimen was PBMCs or T cells enriched from blood (not recorded which). The receptors derive from a woman in her twenties or thirties who had been exposed to COVID-19. CDR3s include the opening cysteine and the closing phenylalanine or tryptophan. A D gene is named only where the DNA matches it firmly. Expanded clones get a size class; other rows say once, few or many, or leave the size out.

size	J	D	V	CDR3	DNA
NA	TRBJ1-1	NA	TRBV28	CASSLSPFQGEAFF	TGTGCCAGCAGTTTATCTCCGTTCCAGGGAGAAGCTTTCTTT
NA	TRBJ2-3	NA	TRBV9	CASSVAGLVDTQYF	TGTGCCAGCAGCGTAGCGGGTCTTGTAGATACGCAGTATTTT
NA	TRBJ2-1	TRBD1	TRBV9	CASSVAGGLSYNEQFF	TGTGCCAGCAGCGTCGCAGGGGGCCTCTCCTACAATGAGCAGTTCTTC
once	TRBJ2-1	TRBD2	TRBV28	CASSLPFPPSGRGYEQFF	TGTGCCAGCAGTCTCCCATTCCCCCCCAGCGGGAGGGGGTATGAGCAGTTCTTC
NA	TRBJ2-7	TRBD2	TRBV4-1	CASSHSSGRVYEQYF	TGCGCCAGCAGCCATAGTAGCGGGAGGGTCTACGAGCAGTACTTC
few	TRBJ1-2	TRBD1	TRBV19	CASMGGQFFGYTF	TGTGCCAGTATGGGGGGACAGTTTTTTGGCTACACCTTC
NA	TRBJ2-7	NA	TRBV5-4	CASSLGDNQEQYF	TGTGCCAGCAGCTTGGGGGACAATCAGGAGCAGTACTTC
NA	TRBJ1-2	NA	TRBV24-1	CATSDSADGYTF	TGTGCCACCAGTGATTCCGCGGATGGCTACACCTTC
NA	TRBJ1-2	TRBD1	TRBV11-2	CASSRNRQGSFGYTF	TGTGCCAGCAGCCGCAACAGACAGGGGAGTTTTGGCTACACCTTC
NA	TRBJ2-7	NA	TRBV14	CASSPPLHRDSGPHEQYF	TGTGCCAGCAGCCCCCCCCTCCACCGGGACTCGGGACCCCACGAGCAGTACTTC
NA	TRBJ1-5	TRBD1	TRBV29-1	CSAVGGTGNQPQHF	TGCAGCGCCGTGGGGGGGACAGGTAATCAGCCCCAGCATTTT
once	TRBJ2-5	TRBD1	TRBV27	CASSLRPPGTVIQETQYF	TGTGCCAGCAGCCTAAGGCCCCCCGGGACAGTTATCCAAGAGACCCAGTACTTC
once	TRBJ2-5	NA	TRBV11-2	CASSSGPRETQYF	TGTGCCAGCAGCTCAGGCCCCAGGGAGACCCAGTACTTC
NA	TRBJ2-2	TRBD2	TRBV11-2	CASSPGLASTGELFF	TGTGCCAGCAGCCCGGGACTAGCGAGCACCGGGGAGCTGTTTTTT
NA	TRBJ2-7	NA	TRBV7-9	CASSPRGEKYEQYF	TGTGCCAGCAGCCCCCGCGGGGAGAAATACGAGCAGTACTTC
NA	TRBJ1-2	NA	TRBV28	CASSLSLYGYTF	TGTGCCAGCAGTTTATCCCTCTATGGCTACACCTTC
NA	TRBJ2-3	TRBD2	TRBV10-3	CAISALGPSGWGADTQYF	TGTGCCATCAGTGCTCTGGGGCCTAGCGGGTGGGGCGCAGATACGCAGTATTTT
NA	TRBJ2-1	TRBD2	TRBV10-1	CASSESGAGAVNEQFF	TGCGCCAGCAGTGAGTCGGGAGCGGGGGCCGTCAATGAGCAGTTCTTC
NA	TRBJ1-5	NA	TRBV15	CATSRGGGGPNSNQPQHF	TGTGCCACCAGCAGAGGGGGAGGAGGACCTAATAGCAATCAGCCCCAGCATTTT
NA	TRBJ1-1	TRBD1	TRBV5-1	CASSLESAGQGSANTEAFF	TGCGCCAGCAGCTTGGAAAGTGCGGGACAGGGGTCAGCGAACACTGAAGCTTTCTTT
NA	TRBJ2-1	TRBD2	TRBV3-1/TRBV3-2	CASSQTTSGIRDEQFF	TGTGCCAGCAGCCAAACTACTAGCGGGATACGAGATGAGCAGTTCTTC
NA	TRBJ2-2	TRBD1	TRBV18	CASSPTQGENTGELFF	TGTGCCAGCTCACCGACCCAGGGGGAGAACACCGGGGAGCTGTTTTTT
once	TRBJ1-3	TRBD1	TRBV11-2	CASSSSTGDNTIYF	TGTGCCAGCAGCTCTTCGACAGGGGACAACACCATATATTTT
NA	TRBJ1-1	TRBD1	TRBV10-2	CASSAGQGEAFF	TGCGCCAGCAGTGCAGGACAGGGAGAAGCTTTCTTT
NA	TRBJ1-2	NA	TRBV27	CASSLQGTYGYTF	TGTGCCAGCAGTTTACAGGGGACCTATGGCTACACCTTC
NA	TRBJ2-7	NA	TRBV5-1	CASSQGYEQYF	TGCGCCAGCAGCCAGGGCTACGAGCAGTACTTC
NA	TRBJ1-5	NA	TRBV27	CASRHTTGLNQPQHF	TGTGCCAGCAGACACACGACAGGACTCAATCAGCCCCAGCATTTT
NA	TRBJ1-4	NA	TRBV3-1/TRBV3-2	CASSQDLQEKLFF	TGTGCCAGCAGCCAAGATCTTCAGGAAAAACTGTTTTTT
NA	TRBJ1-2	NA	TRBV12-3/TRBV12-4	CASSPRGIHGYTF	TGTGCCAGCAGCCCTAGGGGGATTCATGGCTACACCTTC
NA	TRBJ1-6	TRBD1	TRBV16	CASSHSGQSDSPLHF	TGTGCCAGCAGCCATTCGGGACAGAGCGATTCACCCCTCCACTTT
NA	TRBJ2-5	NA	TRBV11-2	CASSFSPGMGGETQYF	TGTGCCAGCAGCTTTTCGCCAGGGATGGGTGGGGAGACCCAGTACTTC
NA	TRBJ2-1	TRBD1	TRBV5-1	CASDRSGTGSYNEQFF	TGCGCCAGCGACCGTTCCGGGACAGGGTCCTACAATGAGCAGTTCTTC
NA	TRBJ1-1	NA	TRBV28	CASTQAHLNTEAFF	TGTGCCAGCACGCAGGCCCATCTGAACACTGAAGCTTTCTTT
NA	TRBJ2-7	NA	TRBV12-3/TRBV12-4	CASSLIPSEQYF	TGTGCCAGCAGTTTAATCCCCAGCGAGCAGTACTTC
NA	TRBJ1-5	NA	TRBV5-1	CASSLGDIDQPQHF	TGCGCCAGCAGCTTAGGGGACATAGATCAGCCCCAGCATTTT
NA	TRBJ1-1	NA	TRBV9	CASSGSRGSMNTEAFF	TGTGCCAGCAGCGGAAGCAGGGGTTCCATGAACACTGAAGCTTTCTTT
NA	TRBJ1-3	NA	TRBV10-3	CAISGEVARSAIYF	TGTGCCATCAGTGGAGAGGTCGCTCGGAGTGCCATATATTTT
NA	TRBJ2-7	TRBD2	TRBV9	CASSETSASYEQYF	TGTGCCAGCAGCGAGACTAGCGCCTCCTACGAGCAGTACTTC